What follows are 9 T cell receptor beta chains derived from one specimen sequenced in a study of CD8 T cells in Susac syndrome. RNA amounts of 0.5 to 1 ug underwent reverse transcription with random hexamers. TCRdb reanalysed the immunoSEQ multiplex PCR reads using MiXCR and keeps one entry per CDR3 protein. This sample has about 300,000 distinct CDR3 sequences, with approximately 90% found just once. The sample taken for sequencing was CD4+ T cells from PBMCs. The receptor source for this set is a human donor with multiple sclerosis.

The chain employs TRBV6-2 or TRBV6-3 and TRBJ1-1, with a tentative D call TRBD1 (5 bases). CDR1 MNHEY and CDR2 SVGEGT come from the germline V gene. The CDR3 spans 13 residues. V was trimmed by 5 bases and J by 10 bases, leaving 17 bases between them. The CDR3 region is CASSPVQGWVAFF. In DNA, the CDR3 is TGTGCCAGCAGTCCGGTGCAGGGTTGGGTAGCTTTCTTT.

The V gene is TRBV5-4, the J gene TRBJ1-1, with TRBD1 matching 8 bases. V lost 2 bases, J lost 11 bases, and 8 bases stayed unmatched. CDR1 and CDR2 from the germline V gene are SGHNT and YYREEE (reference sequence). The CDR3 sequence is 13 residues long. This chain's CDR3 is CASSLIGTGYAFF. Here the CDR3 DNA reads TGTGCCAGCAGCTTAATTGGGACAGGCTATGCTTTCTTT.

This rearrangement joins TRBV7-2 to TRBJ2-3; TRBD1 is a possible D gene (5 bases). V was trimmed by 5 bases and J by 4 bases, leaving 13 bases between them. The germline gives CDR1 SGHTA, CDR2 FQGNSA. CDR3 length equals 14 residues. CDR3 residues: CASSPPRAPDTQYF. The CDR3 DNA reads as TGTGCCAGCAGCCCGCCCAGGGCCCCAGATACGCAGTATTTT.

The chain employs TRBV19 and TRBJ2-7, with no clear D. From germline, CDR1 is LNHDA and CDR2 SQIVND (reference sequence). The CDR3 is 13 amino acids. The germline V and J ends were trimmed by 1 base and 4 bases, with 8 bases remaining between them. In nucleotides, the CDR3 is TGTGCCAGTAGTATAGCGGACGGTTACGAGCAGTACTTC. Encoded protein: CASSIADGYEQYF.

The chain employs TRBV19 and TRBJ2-7, with TRBD1 matching 8 bases. J was trimmed by 0 bases and V by 4 bases; bases with no gene match: 5. Looked up from germline, CDR1 is LNHDA and CDR2 is SQIVND (reference sequence). The CDR3 is made up of 15 amino acids. The CDR3 region is CASSTRTGTSYEQYF. The CDR3, as DNA: TGTGCCAGTAGTACGAGGACAGGGACCTCCTACGAGCAGTACTTC.

The V and J genes are TRBV19 and TRBJ1-1; D unclear. Germline assignment: CDR1 LNHDA and CDR2 SQIVND (reference sequence). This CDR3 is built from 15 residues. With 4 bases removed from V and 2 bases from J, the gap between germline ends came to 14 bases. The CDR3: CASSSPKGTNTEAFF. The CDR3, as DNA: TGTGCCAGTAGTAGCCCTAAGGGAACAAACACTGAAGCTTTCTTT. Combining the CDR3 with reference TRBV19 and TRBJ1-1 gives the whole variable domain DGGITQSPKYLFRKEGQNVTLSCEQNLNHDAMYWYRQDPGQGLRLIYYSQIVNDFQKGDIAEGYSVSREKKESFPLTVTSAQKNPTAFYLCASSSPKGTNTEAFFGQGTRLTVV.

This sequence joins TRBV28 and TRBJ2-2, with D tentatively TRBD2 (5 bases). Germline assignment: CDR1 MDHEN and CDR2 SYDVKM. The CDR3 loop spans 15 amino acids. Deletions cut 2 bases from V and 4 bases from J, with 11 bases between. CDR3 bases: TGTGCCAGCAGTTTAGTCGGGAAGGCCACCGGGGAGCTGTTTTTT. This sequence encodes CASSLVGKATGELFF.

The gene calls are TRBV7-9 and TRBJ1-2, with 9 positions matching TRBD1. Unmatched junction bases numbered 21, after V lost 5 bases and J lost 5 bases. The CDR3 sequence is 19 residues long. Looked up from germline, CDR1 is SEHNR and CDR2 is FQNEAQ (reference sequence). CDR3 nucleotides: TGTGCCAGCAGCCGCCTCAGGTTCGGGACAGGGATAATACTGTATGGCTACACCTTC. The encoded protein is CASSRLRFGTGIILYGYTF. Full variable domain (rest looked up from reference TRBV7-9 and TRBJ1-2): DTGVSQNPRHKITKRGQNVTFRCDPISEHNRLYWYRQTLGQGPEFLTYFQNEAQLEKSRLLSDRFSAERPKGSFSTLEIQRTEQGDSAMYLCASSRLRFGTGIILYGYTFGSGTRLTVV.

The chain is built from TRBV7-3 and TRBJ1-1; TRBD1 aligns across 7 bases. From germline, CDR1 is SGHTA and CDR2 FQGTGA. The trim removed 3 bases at V and 2 bases at J, leaving 6 bases unmatched. The CDR3 consists of 15 residues. The CDR3 DNA follows: TGTGCCAGCAGCTTGGGAACAGGGGCAAACACTGAAGCTTTCTTT. Translating it yields CASSLGTGANTEAFF. The full variable domain, its missing parts supplied by reference TRBV7-3 and TRBJ1-1, is GAGVSQTPSNKVTEKGKYVELRCDPISGHTALYWYRQSLGQGPEFLIYFQGTGAADDSGLPNDRFFAVRPEGSVSTLKIQRTERGDSAVYLCASSLGTGANTEAFFGQGTRLTVV.